A single sample gave rise to the 25 T cell receptor beta chains below, sequenced in a study of beta chain features in type 1 diabetes. General study results and limits: When Type 1 diabetes patients were examined, their TCRB CDR3s proved moderately but significantly shorter in all four CD4+ subsets.

Their specific antigens are unknown. The whole isolated RNA underwent reverse transcription, so sequencing captured expressed TCRB transcripts. Sequenced by immunoSEQ multiplex PCR; TCRdb stores in-frame clones only, minus some. This table has approximately 280,000 clones, roughly 15% appearing once. The sequenced sample consisted of naive CD4+ T cells from blood. All receptors come from a man aged 18 to 35 with type 1 diabetes.

This clone was found a few times. The chain combines TRBV7-9 with TRBJ1-2, with D unclear. This CDR3 comprises 15 residues. Germline assignment: CDR1 SEHNR and CDR2 FQNEAQ (reference sequence). Deletions cut 1 base from V and 4 bases from J, with 13 bases between. The CDR3 DNA follows: TGTGCCAGCAGCTTAGGGGTGACGGAGTCCTATGGCTACACCTTC. It is translated as CASSLGVTESYGYTF.

V usage is TRBV7-4 and J usage is TRBJ2-7; D is unresolved. Germline V gene sequence: CDR1 SGHVT, CDR2 SQSDAQ. The CDR3 contains 12 residues. V was cut by 9 bases and J by 1 base, with 10 bases left in between. CDR3: CASLPLSYEQYF. The CDR3 region has the DNA TGTGCCAGTCTCCCTCTGTCCTACGAGCAGTACTTC.

The gene calls are TRBV10-3 and TRBJ2-2, with TRBD1 matching 8 bases. Trimming at V came to 7 bases and at J to 2 bases, leaving 6 bases not matched to a gene. In germline, CDR1 is ENHRY, CDR2 SYGVKD. The CDR3 has 15 amino acids. The CDR3 protein is CAINPTGGNTGELFF. Written as DNA, the CDR3 is TGTGCCATCAACCCTACAGGGGGAAACACCGGGGAGCTGTTTTTT.

The chain employs TRBV6-5 and TRBJ1-1, with D uncertain. Trimming took 4 bases from V and 6 from J, leaving 9 bases between them. The CDR3 is made up of 12 amino acids. CDR1 MNHEY and CDR2 SVGAGI come from the germline V gene. The CDR3 sequence: CASSSSLAEAFF. The CDR3 DNA reads TGTGCCAGCAGTTCCTCCCTTGCTGAAGCTTTCTTT.

The rearrangement uses TRBV9 and TRBJ1-4; TRBD1 might be the D (6 bases). Germline CDR1 and CDR2: SGDLS and YYNGEE. This CDR3 has 16 amino acids. V dropped 3 bases and J dropped 4 bases, with 16 bases sitting between them. The CDR3 DNA sequence: TGTGCCAGCAGCGCGGATATTAGGACAGTTAATGAAAAACTGTTTTTT. Amino acid sequence: CASSADIRTVNEKLFF.

This CDR3 is CAISEGAPGLGKNIQYF. CDR3 sequence (DNA): TGTGCCATCAGTGAGGGGGCTCCGGGTCTGGGCAAAAACATTCAGTACTTC. The chain recombines TRBV10-3 with TRBJ2-4; tentatively, D is TRBD1 (5 bases). V lost 2 bases, J lost 3 bases, and 17 bases lay in between. The length of the CDR3 is 17 residues. CDR1 and CDR2 from the germline V gene are ENHRY and SYGVKD.

V usage is TRBV9 and J usage is TRBJ2-2; 10 nucleotides line up with TRBD1. Germline-derived CDR1 and CDR2 are SGDLS and YYNGEE. J gave up 6 bases and V 3 bases, and 8 bases lay outside the gene matches. This CDR3 has 16 amino acids. The CDR3 DNA reads TGTGCCAGCAGCGCTAGACAGGGGGCAAGGTCCGGGGAGCTGTTTTTT. It yields the protein CASSARQGARSGELFF.

This clone was detected a few times. The J gene is TRBJ2-7, the V gene TRBV6-5, with 8 bases identical to TRBD2. This CDR3 comprises 16 residues. Per germline, CDR1 MNHEY and CDR2 SVGAGI. Trimming took 0 bases from V and 2 from J; bases not matched to a gene: 6. The CDR3 reads CASSYSITSGPYEQYF. In DNA, the CDR3 is TGTGCCAGCAGTTACTCAATAACTAGCGGCCCCTACGAGCAGTACTTC.

The sample holds a few counts of this clone. This chain uses TRBV15 with TRBJ2-3, with unresolved D. The CDR3 sequence is 15 residues long. CDR1 and CDR2 from the germline V gene are LNHNV and YYDKDF (reference sequence). V was trimmed by 3 bases and J by 3 bases, leaving 13 bases between them. CDR3 loop: CATSSRRVETDTQYF. CDR3 DNA sequence: TGTGCCACCAGCAGCAGACGGGTAGAAACAGATACGCAGTATTTT.

V is TRBV4-3 and J is TRBJ2-1; 10 nucleotides line up with TRBD2. The CDR3 is 16 residues long. CDR1 and CDR2 (germline): LGHNA, YSLEER. Germline trimming cut 0 bases from V and 8 bases from J; bases unmatched to any gene: 7. CDR3 loop: CASSQDTASGGHEQFF. DNA for the CDR3: TGCGCCAGCAGCCAAGATACGGCTAGCGGGGGCCATGAGCAGTTCTTC.

The chain recombines TRBV6-1 with TRBJ2-5; TRBD1 agrees at 9 bases. The germline V gene encodes CDR1 MNHNS and CDR2 SASEGT. The J segment lost 5 bases and the V segment lost 4 bases, leaving 5 bases of the junction unmatched. There are 14 residues in the CDR3. The CDR3 region has the DNA TGTGCCAGCAGTGCGACAGGGGGGAGGGAGACCCAGTACTTC. Translation: CASSATGGRETQYF.

This clone was recorded a few times. V usage is TRBV7-2 and J usage is TRBJ1-1; D is unclear. Per the germline V gene, CDR1 is SGHTA and CDR2 is FQGNSA. Between the trimmed V and J ends, which lost 5 bases and 2 bases, there was a span of 15 bases. This CDR3 region has 15 residues. The CDR3 region is CASSPRYTINTEAFF. The CDR3 DNA sequence: TGTGCCAGCAGCCCTAGGTATACCATCAACACTGAAGCTTTCTTT.

The chain employs TRBV7-2 and TRBJ2-1; 7 bases are a match to TRBD1. V was pared by 1 base and J by 2 bases, with 5 bases of the junction left unmatched. This CDR3 is built from 16 residues. Per germline, CDR1 SGHTA and CDR2 FQGNSA. The CDR3 bases are TGTGCCAGCAGCTTAGTAACGACAGGGACCTACAATGAGCAGTTCTTC. It translates to CASSLVTTGTYNEQFF.

This clone has just a few counts. The genes are TRBV4-1 and TRBJ2-1, with unresolved D. Germline V gene lookup returns CDR1 MGHRA and CDR2 YSYEKL. V gave up 4 bases and J gave up 6 bases, with 10 bases separating them. This CDR3 has 13 amino acids. The CDR3, as DNA: TGCGCCAGCAGCCTAAGACTCATCAATGAGCAGTTCTTC. Its translation: CASSLRLINEQFF.

This chain links TRBV6-5 with TRBJ1-2; D may be TRBD1 (5 bases). This CDR3 comprises 14 residues. V was cut by 4 bases and J by 3 bases, with 12 bases left in between. The germline gives CDR1 MNHEY, CDR2 SVGAGI. DNA for the CDR3: TGTGCCAGCAGTTCCTCCCAGGGTCACTATGGCTACACCTTC. It is translated as CASSSSQGHYGYTF.

This rearrangement joins TRBV15 to TRBJ2-7, with 8 bases fitting TRBD1. J lost 6 bases, V lost 3 bases, and 10 bases had no gene match. The germline CDR1 and CDR2 sequences are LNHNV and YYDKDF (reference sequence). The CDR3 totals 15 residues. The CDR3 nucleotides are TGTGCCACCAGCAGGGAGACAGGGGCCCTCGGCGAGCAGTACTTC. Its protein is CATSRETGALGEQYF.

V usage is TRBV6-5 and J usage is TRBJ2-5, with D perhaps matching TRBD1 (6 bases). V lost 4 bases to trimming and J lost 5 bases, with 17 bases between them. CDR3 length: 15 amino acids. Germline V gene data show CDR1 as MNHEY and CDR2 as SVGAGI. The CDR3 DNA reads TGTGCCAGCAGTTTCACAGGGTTCCCGCCGGAGACCCAGTACTTC. It is translated as CASSFTGFPPETQYF.

The chain couples TRBV7-2 to TRBJ1-5; D is ambiguous. The CDR3 has 14 amino acids. Trimming took 4 bases from V and 0 from J, leaving 7 bases between them. CDR1 and CDR2 from the germline V gene are SGHTA and FQGNSA. CDR3 nucleotides: TGTGCCAGCAGCTCCGGTTATAGCAATCAGCCCCAGCATTTT. This translates into CASSSGYSNQPQHF.

On this clone: This sample includes further DNA sequences coding for the same CDR3. The V call is TRBV7-9, the J call TRBJ2-7; 7 bases are a match to TRBD1. CDR1 is SEHNR and CDR2 is FQNEAQ in the germline V gene (reference sequence). The CDR3 is made up of 14 amino acids. Trimming cost V 5 bases and J 0 bases; bases outside gene matches: 4. CDR3 loop: CASSPRTGSYEQYF. CDR3 in DNA: TGTGCCAGCAGCCCGAGGACAGGCTCCTACGAGCAGTACTTC.

J is TRBJ2-5 and V is TRBV5-1; D ambiguous. Matching the DNA end better, TRBJ2-7 makes the J call doubtful. Germline CDR1 and CDR2: SGHRS and YFSETQ. The CDR3 contains 13 residues. The CDR3 sequence: CASSLSDDYEQYF. In nucleotides, the CDR3 is TGCGCCAGCAGCCTAAGTGATGACTACGAGCAGTACTTC.

CDR3 DNA sequence: TGTGCCAGCAGCCAAACTAGCGCGAAGTACAATGAGCAGTTCTTC. Amino acids: CASSQTSAKYNEQFF. The chain couples TRBV4-2 to TRBJ2-1, with 7 bases that match TRBD2. The germline V gene encodes CDR1 LGHNA and CDR2 YNFKEQ. Germline trimming cut 2 bases from V and 4 bases from J; bases unmatched to any gene: 5. This CDR3 spans 15 amino acids.

This clone was counted between two and nine times. V usage is TRBV7-9 and J usage is TRBJ1-5; 7 bases agree with TRBD1. The junction had 9 bases not matched to a gene; V was cut back by 4 bases and J by 0 bases. This CDR3 spans 17 amino acids. The germline CDR1 and CDR2 sequences are SEHNR and FQNEAQ (reference sequence). CDR3 nucleotide sequence: TGTGCCAGCAGCTCGCAGACAGGGACTTATAGCAATCAGCCCCAGCATTTT. It codes for CASSSQTGTYSNQPQHF. The whole variable domain, filled in from reference TRBV7-9 and TRBJ1-5, reads DTGVSQNPRHKITKRGQNVTFRCDPISEHNRLYWYRQTLGQGPEFLTYFQNEAQLEKSRLLSDRFSAERPKGSFSTLEIQRTEQGDSAMYLCASSSQTGTYSNQPQHFGDGTRLSIL.

The rearrangement uses TRBV28 and TRBJ2-7, with 9 bases that match TRBD1. V was pared by 6 bases and J by 6 bases, with 3 bases of the junction left unmatched. Germline V gives CDR1 MDHEN, CDR2 SYDVKM. There are 12 residues in the CDR3. CDR3 in amino acids: CASSGTGSEQYF. DNA for the CDR3: TGTGCCAGCAGCGGGACAGGGTCCGAGCAGTACTTC.

This sequence joins TRBV7-6 and TRBJ2-7; TRBD2 agrees at 11 bases. CDR1 and CDR2 (germline): SGHVS, FNYEAQ. CDR3 size: 15 residues. The V and J ends lost 4 bases and 2 bases, in that order; junction bases with no gene match: 4. CDR3 loop: CASSSLAGGPYEQYF. Written as DNA, the CDR3 is TGTGCCAGCAGCTCGTTAGCGGGGGGGCCCTACGAGCAGTACTTC. The whole variable domain, remainder taken from reference TRBV7-6 and TRBJ2-7, is GAGVSQSPRYKVTKRGQDVALRCDPISGHVSLYWYRQALGQGPEFLTYFNYEAQQDKSGLPNDRFSAERPEGSISTLTIQRTEQRDSAMYRCASSSLAGGPYEQYFGPGTRLTVT.

This clone has more than one count but fewer than ten. The rearrangement uses TRBV28 and TRBJ1-1; D is uncertain. CDR1 and CDR2 from the germline V gene are MDHEN and SYDVKM. The CDR3 covers 12 residues. V lost 4 bases to trimming and J lost 8 bases, with 11 bases between them. CDR3 in amino acids: CASSSVFPEAFF. The CDR3 DNA reads TGTGCCAGCAGTTCAGTGTTCCCAGAAGCTTTCTTT.